The 15 T cell receptor beta chains presented below share a single source sample, sequenced in a study of T cell responses to AZD1222 COVID-19 vaccine. Data came from immunoSEQ multiplex PCR; TCRdb stores just in-frame clones and leaves some out. The sample comprises 100,000 to 150,000 clones, around nine tenths of which are singletons, and roughly a quarter rests with the top ten. Here the sequenced sample was peripheral blood, taken on day 0 of AZD1222 vaccination. Source of these receptors: an adult in good health.

V and J are TRBV5-6 and TRBJ1-4, with no clear D. The V end lost 1 base, the J end lost 6 bases, and 10 bases lay between the germline ends. Germline V gene data show CDR1 as SGHDT and CDR2 as YYEEEE. The CDR3 runs 14 residues. The chain's CDR3 is CASSLRVDYEKLFF. Written as DNA, the CDR3 is TGTGCCAGCAGCTTGCGGGTTGACTATGAAAAACTGTTTTTT.

V and J are TRBV10-3 and TRBJ2-1, with D hard to call. This CDR3 is 12 amino acids long. Trimming pared 2 bases from V and 10 bases from J, leaving 9 bases between. Germline loops: CDR1 ENHRY, CDR2 SYGVKD. The CDR3 is CAISEPPREQFF. CDR3 DNA: TGTGCCATCAGTGAGCCCCCCCGAGAGCAGTTCTTC.

This rearrangement joins TRBV7-8 to TRBJ2-7, with 10 bases aligning to TRBD1. Germline V gene data show CDR1 as SGHVS and CDR2 as FQNEAQ. CDR3 length: 15 amino acids. Trimming at V came to 5 bases and at J to 3 bases, leaving 7 bases not matched to a gene. The CDR3: CASSTTGTGVYEQYF. The CDR3 DNA reads as TGTGCCAGCAGCACAACCGGGACAGGGGTCTACGAGCAGTACTTC. The whole variable domain, remainder taken from reference TRBV7-8 and TRBJ2-7, is GAGVSQSPRYKVAKRGQDVALRCDPISGHVSLFWYQQALGQGPEFLTYFQNEAQLDKSGLPSDRFFAERPEGSVSTLKIQRTQQEDSAVYLCASSTTGTGVYEQYFGPGTRLTVT.

This chain connects TRBV9 to TRBJ1-1; D might be TRBD1 (6 bases). The germline CDR1 and CDR2 sequences are SGDLS and YYNGEE. The CDR3 length is 16 residues. Trimming shortened V by 7 bases and J by 3 bases, and 22 bases separated the two germline ends. The CDR3 bases are TGTGCCAGCGCTCGAGGGGGGAGGCCGCGGGACACTGAAGCTTTCTTT. Protein product: CASARGGRPRDTEAFF.

The chain recombines TRBV7-9 with TRBJ2-3; the D is unclear. The CDR3 contains 16 residues. Trimming removed 2 bases at V and 4 bases at J, with 16 bases between. The V gene's germline CDR1 is SEHNR and CDR2 FQNEAQ (reference sequence). The CDR3 spells CASSLLDLGGPDTQYF. Here the CDR3 DNA reads TGTGCCAGCAGCTTACTGGACCTTGGTGGCCCAGATACGCAGTATTTT.

The gene calls are TRBV7-3 and TRBJ1-2; D possibly corresponds to TRBD1 (6 bases). CDR1 SGHTA and CDR2 FQGTGA come from the germline V gene. Trimming took off 3 bases at V and 3 bases at J, with 14 bases between the two ends. The CDR3 extends over 15 amino acids. This chain's CDR3 is CASSLRGGADYGYTF. CDR3 coding DNA: TGTGCCAGCAGCTTGAGAGGGGGGGCGGACTATGGCTACACCTTC.

V and J are TRBV11-3 and TRBJ2-2; D is possibly TRBD1 (6 bases). V was cut by 1 base and J by 5 bases, with 17 bases left in between. The CDR3 has 17 amino acids. The germline CDR1 and CDR2 sequences are SGHNT and YENEEA. The CDR3: CASSLGQGPDGTGELFF. The CDR3, as DNA: TGTGCCAGCAGCTTAGGCCAGGGGCCCGATGGGACCGGGGAGCTGTTTTTT.

CDR3 residues: CASSYSLGTGGYTF. The CDR3 DNA reads TGTGCCAGCAGTTACTCTCTCGGAACTGGGGGCTACACCTTC. V is TRBV6-5 and J is TRBJ1-2, with D uncertain. The CDR3 covers 14 residues. The ends were cut back, 0 bases at V and 8 bases at J, with 13 bases in the middle. CDR1 is MNHEY, CDR2 SVGAGI, per germline.

The CDR3 region is CASSLRAFTRGQTPSGNTIYF. DNA for the CDR3: TGTGCCAGCAGCTTACGGGCTTTTACCCGGGGACAGACCCCCTCTGGAAACACCATATATTTT. The chain employs TRBV7-6 and TRBJ1-3, with 7 nucleotides matching TRBD1. This CDR3 region has 21 residues. V lost 2 bases to trimming and J lost 0 bases; unmatched junction nucleotides: 19. CDR1 is SGHVS and CDR2 is FNYEAQ in the germline V gene.

This clone was detected once. The gene calls are TRBV28 and TRBJ1-3; 7 bases map to TRBD1. Looked up from germline, CDR1 is MDHEN and CDR2 is SYDVKM. The CDR3 has 16 residues. J gave up 2 bases and V 4 bases, and 8 bases lay outside the gene matches. The CDR3 loop reads CASSSPGGGTGNTIYF. DNA for the CDR3: TGTGCCAGCAGTTCCCCAGGGGGGGGGACTGGAAACACCATATATTTT.

The DNA of the CDR3 is TGTGCCAGCAGCCCCACAGCGCGGTCACCCCTCCACTTT. Translated: CASSPTARSPLHF. The genes are TRBV5-5 and TRBJ1-6; D call uncertain. The V gene lost 4 bases and the J gene lost 10 bases, with 12 bases spanning the gap. The CDR3 is made up of 13 amino acids. CDR1 is SGHKS, CDR2 YYEKEE, per germline (reference sequence).

This chain joins TRBV19 and TRBJ1-2, with D possibly matching TRBD1 (5 bases). CDR1 is LNHDA and CDR2 is SQIVND in the germline V gene (reference sequence). With 6 bases removed from V and 2 bases from J, the gap between germline ends came to 10 bases. CDR3 length: 13 amino acids. In DNA, the CDR3 is TGTGCCAGTAGGCCGCCAGGGAACTATGGCTACACCTTC. The encoded protein is CASRPPGNYGYTF.

CDR3: CASSKDQDRLAGGPGNEQYF. DNA of the CDR3: TGTGCCAGCAGCAAAGATCAGGATCGACTAGCGGGAGGGCCCGGGAACGAGCAGTACTTC. J is TRBJ2-7 and V is TRBV21-1; the table calls TRBD2, which could not be checked here. TRBV21-1 is a recognized pseudogene. CDR3 size: 20 residues.

This clone has only a few counts. The J gene is TRBJ1-4, the V gene TRBV7-8; 8 bases agree with TRBD1. This CDR3 has 12 amino acids. The trim removed 1 base at V and 11 bases at J, leaving 0 bases unmatched. From germline, CDR1 is SGHVS and CDR2 FQNEAQ. The DNA of the CDR3 is TGTGCCAGCAGCTTAGACAGGGGGAAACTGTTTTTT. Translating gives CASSLDRGKLFF.

The chain couples TRBV5-1 to TRBJ1-1; D not certain. Germline V gene sequence: CDR1 SGHRS, CDR2 YFSETQ. CDR3 length equals 16 residues. Trimming left V 0 bases short and J 1 base short, with 13 bases between. Here the CDR3 DNA reads TGCGCCAGCAGCTTGGTGGTCAGCGCGACGAACACTGAAGCTTTCTTT. Protein: CASSLVVSATNTEAFF.